One and the same sample provided the 2 T cell receptor beta chains below, sequenced in a study of vaccination effects on CD4 cells after COVID-19. ViraFEST expansion of antigen-specific CD4+ T cells with viral peptide pools preceded sequencing. Cultured cells yielded isolated CD4+ T cells after 10 days. Each vaccine recipient was nucleocapsid antibody negative and had no prior SARS-CoV-2 infection. No cognate antigen is known for these TCRs. Generated by immunoSEQ multiplex PCR, the TCRdb table keeps only in-frame clones and is missing some. This sample has about 73,000 clones; roughly 74% occur once, and the top ten carry 2.5% to 3%. Here the sequenced sample was CD4+ T cells from PBMCs cultured with HCoV-NL63 spike peptides, taken before COVID-19 vaccination. The receptors originated from a human donor who received a COVID-19 vaccine.

This rearrangement joins TRBV11-3 to TRBJ2-2; D unclear. The CDR3 contains 11 residues. Germline-derived CDR1 and CDR2 are SGHNT and YENEEA. V lost 2 bases to trimming and J lost 8 bases, with 3 bases between them. DNA of the CDR3: TGTGCCAGCAGCTTATATGGGGAGCTGTTTTTT. Encoded protein: CASSLYGELFF. Complete variable domain (other parts from reference TRBV11-3 and TRBJ2-2): EAGVVQSPRYKIIEKKQPVAFWCNPISGHNTLYWYLQNLGQGPELLIRYENEEAVDDSQLPKDRFSAERLKGVDSTLKIQPAELGDSAVYLCASSLYGELFFGEGSRLTVL.

This clone has a handful of counts. The chain carries TRBV2 and TRBJ1-2, with 7 bases that match TRBD1. CDR3 length equals 12 residues. V shed 8 bases, J shed 4 bases, and the junction held 4 bases outside the gene matches. CDR1 SNHLY and CDR2 FYNNEI come from the germline V gene. The CDR3 sequence: CASVQGGYGYTF. The CDR3 DNA sequence: TGTGCCAGCGTGCAGGGGGGCTATGGCTACACCTTC.